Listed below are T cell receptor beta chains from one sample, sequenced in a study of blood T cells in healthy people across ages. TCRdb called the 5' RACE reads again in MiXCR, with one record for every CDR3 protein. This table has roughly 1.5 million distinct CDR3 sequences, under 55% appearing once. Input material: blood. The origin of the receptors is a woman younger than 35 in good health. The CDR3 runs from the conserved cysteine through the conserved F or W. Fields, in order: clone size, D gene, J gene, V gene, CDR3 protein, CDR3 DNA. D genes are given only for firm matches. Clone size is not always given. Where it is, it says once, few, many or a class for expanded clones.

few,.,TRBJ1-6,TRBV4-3,CASSPRWGIYDNSPLHF,TGCGCCAGCAGCCCCCGTTGGGGAATATATGACAATTCACCCCTCCACTTT
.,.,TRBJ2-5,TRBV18,CASSRAEQETQYF,TGTGCCAGCTCCCGGGCAGAACAAGAGACCCAGTACTTC
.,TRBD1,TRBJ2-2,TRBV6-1,CASSEVRTGSTGELFF,TGTGCCAGCAGTGAAGTCAGGACAGGGTCGACCGGGGAGCTGTTTTTT
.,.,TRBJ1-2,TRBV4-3,CAGSRKGPTSNYGYTF,TGCGCCGGCAGCCGAAAGGGGCCCACGAGCAACTATGGCTACACCTTC
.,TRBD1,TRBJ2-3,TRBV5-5,CASSLARDSLTDTQYF,TGTGCCAGCAGCTTGGCCAGGGACAGTCTCACAGATACGCAGTATTTT
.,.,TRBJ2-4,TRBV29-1,CSVDSDRGTIQYF,TGCAGCGTTGATTCGGACCGGGGGACCATTCAGTACTTC
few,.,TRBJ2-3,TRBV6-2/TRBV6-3,CASSYSTVLDTDTQYF,TGTGCCAGCAGTTACTCGACCGTCTTGGACACAGATACGCAGTATTTT
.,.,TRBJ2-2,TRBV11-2,CASSGIRRTEGTGELFF,TGTGCCAGCAGCGGAATACGCAGGACTGAGGGAACCGGGGAGCTGTTTTTT
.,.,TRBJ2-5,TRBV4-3,CASSLGLTYQETQYF,TGCGCCAGCAGCCTTGGACTGACGTACCAAGAGACCCAGTACTTC
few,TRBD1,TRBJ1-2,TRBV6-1,CASRKGARGYTF,TGTGCCAGCCGAAAGGGGGCGCGTGGCTACACCTTC
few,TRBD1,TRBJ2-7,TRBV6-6,CASSYSGTGVLYEQYF,TGTGCCAGCAGTTATTCCGGGACAGGGGTCTTATACGAGCAGTACTTC
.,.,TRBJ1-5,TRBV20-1,CSARGVRVLNQPQHF,TGCAGTGCTAGGGGAGTCAGGGTGCTAAATCAGCCCCAGCATTTT
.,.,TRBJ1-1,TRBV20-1,CSATTLDTEAFF,TGCAGTGCAACGACTCTGGACACTGAAGCTTTCTTT
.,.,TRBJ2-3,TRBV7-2,CASSLASTTDTQYF,TGTGCCAGCAGCTTAGCTTCGACTACAGATACGCAGTATTTT
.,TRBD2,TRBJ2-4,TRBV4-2,CASSQEGTSVNIQYF,TGTGCCAGCAGCCAAGAAGGGACTAGCGTGAACATTCAGTACTTC
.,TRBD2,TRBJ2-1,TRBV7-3,CASSLPGLGINEQFF,TGTGCCAGCAGCTTACCGGGACTAGGGATTAATGAGCAGTTCTTC
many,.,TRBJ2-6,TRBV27,CASSSLGSGANVLTF,TGTGCCAGCAGTTCGTTGGGCTCTGGGGCCAACGTCCTGACTTTC